This T cell receptor (beta chain) was identified during a study of long-term antiretroviral therapy in people with HIV. Overall study results and limits: Comparison with controls showed narrower CDR3 length ranges in HIV repertoires.

It was version v3.0 of the immunoSEQ assay that was run at survey level. Repertoires were generated with immunoSEQ multiplex PCR, while TCRdb's copy carries only in-frame clones and drops some. The table shows around 16,000 clones, with roughly 80% occurring only once. Germline CDR1 and CDR2: MNHEY and SVGAGI. Trimming took 0 bases from V and 6 from J, leaving 5 bases between them. The CDR3 is made up of 13 amino acids. On this clone: Its specificity is not known.

This rearrangement joins TRBV6-5 to TRBJ2-2; D remains ambiguous. Sequenced here: unsorted PBMCs, sampled 1.2 to 1.3 years before starting antiretroviral therapy. The sequence was collected from a man younger than 40 with HIV. The CDR3 nucleotides read TGTGCCAGCAGTTACTCGCAGGCCGGGGAGCTGTTTTTT. It specifies CASSYSQAGELFF.